This T cell receptor (beta chain) derives from a study of spatial heterogeneity in lung cancer. Findings and limits, study-wide: Blood contained ubiquitous expanded tumor TCRs more at resection than at follow-up.

About this clonotype: Its antigen is undetermined.

TCR cDNA molecules were tagged individually, and each one carried a unique molecular identifier. TCRdb analysed the 5' RACE reads with MiXCR anew, one entry per CDR3 protein. The sample yields some 83,000 distinct CDR3 sequences, 8% seen once. As to time point: sample taken at primary tumor resection. The donors were more than 70 patients with non-small cell lung cancer that was early-stage and untreated. The authors sequenced whole RNA from tumor, nontumor lung or frozen PBMC without sorting. The sample consisted of PBMCs, taken at surgery. The TCR comes from a male donor with early-stage non-small cell lung cancer.

CDR3 loop: CASSVSANTEAFF. For the CDR3, the DNA is TGTGCCAGTAGTGTGTCGGCGAACACTGAAGCTTTCTTT. This sequence joins TRBV19 and TRBJ1-1; D remains unclear. Germline V gives CDR1 LNHDA, CDR2 SQIVND (reference sequence). V was pared by 5 bases and J by 1 base, with 8 bases between. The CDR3 length is 13 residues.